The present T cell receptor beta chain was sequenced within a study of cytomegalovirus exposure and HLA in healthy donors. Study at large: There were more than 350 genotyped donors. Of these, 81% fell in the genetic ancestry cluster associated with self-reported Caucasian donors. Overall study results and limits: Accounts indicate the classifier identified cytomegalovirus status with strong specificity and sensitivity. As a later analysis showed, a missense DCLRE1C variant was linked to trimming of TCR beta V- and J-genes. According to the study, about 180 TCR beta chains were cytomegalovirus-associated.

The primer mix had 60 Vbeta and 13 Jbeta primers. TCRdb's copy holds only in-frame clones and misses some; the assay was immunoSEQ multiplex PCR. The table has under 200,000 clones, around 84% seen once. As regards this clone: No antigen is known for it.

Germline CDR1 is GTSNPN and CDR2 is SVGIG (reference sequence). The ends lost 2 bases at V and 0 bases at J; junction bases unmatched: 3. This CDR3 is 15 amino acids long. The specimen was PBMCs. The TCR sequence derives from a male donor in good health and CMV-seropositive. The V and J genes are TRBV30 and TRBJ2-1; 8 bases map to TRBD1. DNA for the CDR3: TGTGCCTGGAGTACCAGGGGGCTCTCCTACAATGAGCAGTTCTTC. Protein sequence: CAWSTRGLSYNEQFF.